This T cell receptor (beta chain) is drawn from a study of blood T cell repertoires in COVID-19. About the study: PBMCs, B-cell-depleted T cells, or T cells were the source of the cDNA or gDNA that made up the material.

The length of the CDR3 is 13 residues. V dropped 6 bases and J dropped 1 base, with 7 bases sitting between them. Germline assignment: CDR1 SGHTA and CDR2 FQGNSA. The data were produced by immunoSEQ multiplex PCR, yet TCRdb's version contains in-frame clones alone and is incomplete. The top ten clones hold 2% to 2.5% of a sample with approximately 390,000 clones, 88% of them seen once. This TCR was recovered from a woman aged 40 to 50 with acute COVID-19. The sample consisted of PBMCs or T cells enriched from blood (not recorded which). V is TRBV7-2 and J is TRBJ1-3; D gene ambiguous. CDR3: CASSRWSGNTIYF. DNA of the CDR3: TGTGCCAGCAGTCGGTGGTCTGGAAACACCATATATTTT.